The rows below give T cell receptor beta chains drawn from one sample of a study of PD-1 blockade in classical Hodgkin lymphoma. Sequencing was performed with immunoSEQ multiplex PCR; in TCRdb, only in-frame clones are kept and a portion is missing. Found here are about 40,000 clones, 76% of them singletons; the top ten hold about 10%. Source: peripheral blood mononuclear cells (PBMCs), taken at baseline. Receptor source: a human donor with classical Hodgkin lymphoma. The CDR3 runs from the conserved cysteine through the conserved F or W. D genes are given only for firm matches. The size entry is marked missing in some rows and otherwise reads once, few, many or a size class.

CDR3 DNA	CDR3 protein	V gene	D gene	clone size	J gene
TGTGCCAGCAGCCCCATCGGTGGCTACACCTTC	CASSPIGGYTF	TRBV7-9	-	-	TRBJ1-2
TGTGCCAGCAGTTCCCCGGGACAGGGTCACCAGCCCCAGCATTTT	CASSSPGQGHQPQHF	TRBV28	TRBD1	-	TRBJ1-5
TGCGCCAGCAGCCAAACCACTGGACAGTATAATTCACCCCTCCACTTT	CASSQTTGQYNSPLHF	TRBV4-3	-	few	TRBJ1-6
TGCGCCAGCAGTGACGAGGGACAACCCTGGAAGCAGTACTTC	CASSDEGQPWKQYF	TRBV10-1	-	-	TRBJ2-7
TGTGCCTGGAGTGAGTTCAGGGGGCGGAATGAAAAACTGTTTTTT	CAWSEFRGRNEKLFF	TRBV30	TRBD1	-	TRBJ1-4
TGTGCCAGCAGCTCCAACAAGGGGGGACCGGGAAGCTCCTACGAGCAGTACTTC	CASSSNKGGPGSSYEQYF	TRBV7-9	-	-	TRBJ2-7
TGTGCCAGCAGCCGTACAGAGAACACTGAAGCTTTCTTT	CASSRTENTEAFF	TRBV2	-	-	TRBJ1-1
TGCAGCGTTGAAGATCATCTAGCCTCTGGAAACACCATATATTTT	CSVEDHLASGNTIYF	TRBV29-1	-	few	TRBJ1-3
TGTGCCAGCGGGGGGCTGCGGGTAAAACTGTTTTTT	CASGGLRVKLFF	TRBV6-5	-	-	TRBJ1-4
TGCGCCAGCAGCCAGGGCTTGAGAGACACCGGGGAGCTGTTTTTT	CASSQGLRDTGELFF	TRBV4-1	-	-	TRBJ2-2